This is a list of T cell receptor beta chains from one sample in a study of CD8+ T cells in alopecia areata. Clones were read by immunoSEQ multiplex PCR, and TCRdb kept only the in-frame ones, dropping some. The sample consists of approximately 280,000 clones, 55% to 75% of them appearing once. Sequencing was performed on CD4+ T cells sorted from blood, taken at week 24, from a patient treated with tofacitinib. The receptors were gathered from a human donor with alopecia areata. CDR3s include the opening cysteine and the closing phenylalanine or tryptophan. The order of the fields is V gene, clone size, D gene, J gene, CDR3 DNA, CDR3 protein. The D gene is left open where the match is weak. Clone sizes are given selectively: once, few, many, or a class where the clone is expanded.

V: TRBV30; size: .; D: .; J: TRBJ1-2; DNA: TGTGCGTACATAGGTCTAAACTATGGCTACACCTTC; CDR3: CAYIGLNYGYTF
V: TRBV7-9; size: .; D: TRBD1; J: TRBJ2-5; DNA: TGTGCCAGCAGCCCGACCCGACGACAGGGTGACGAGACCCAGTACTTC; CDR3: CASSPTRRQGDETQYF
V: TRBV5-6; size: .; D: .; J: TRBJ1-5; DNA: TGTGCCAGCAGCTTGGGTGGGGGGGCTATGCCAGAGCCCCAGCATTTT; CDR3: CASSLGGGAMPEPQHF
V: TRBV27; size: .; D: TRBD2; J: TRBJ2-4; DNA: TGTGCCAGCAGTTTTGCCAGCGGGGAGAACATTCAGTACTTC; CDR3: CASSFASGENIQYF
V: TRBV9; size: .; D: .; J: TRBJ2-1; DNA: TGTGCCAGCAGCGTAGCTAGTATCAATGAGCAGTTCTTC; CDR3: CASSVASINEQFF
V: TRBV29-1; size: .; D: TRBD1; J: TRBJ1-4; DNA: TGCAGCGTGTCACAGGGGCAGGATGAAAAACTGTTTTTT; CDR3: CSVSQGQDEKLFF
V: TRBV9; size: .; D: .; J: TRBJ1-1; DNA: TGTGCCAGCAGCGTCAGTCCCGGGACGGGGGGAGGCACTGAAGCTTTCTTT; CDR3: CASSVSPGTGGGTEAFF
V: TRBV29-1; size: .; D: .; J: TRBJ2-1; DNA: TGCAGCGGACGGACAGAGAGCCAGTTCTTC; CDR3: CSGRTESQFF
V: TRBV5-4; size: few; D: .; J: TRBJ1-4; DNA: TGTGCCAGCAGCATCAAGACACAGGGCCAGGGGGAAAAACTGTTTTTT; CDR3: CASSIKTQGQGEKLFF
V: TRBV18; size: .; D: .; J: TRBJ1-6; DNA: TGTGCCAGCTCACCAGGCCGGCGGAATTCACCCCTCCACTTT; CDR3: CASSPGRRNSPLHF
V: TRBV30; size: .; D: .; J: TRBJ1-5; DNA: TGTGCCTGGAGTGTACGCAGGGAAACCTATAGCAATCAGCCCCAGCATTTT; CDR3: CAWSVRRETYSNQPQHF
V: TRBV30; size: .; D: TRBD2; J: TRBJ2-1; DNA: TGTGCCTGGAGCGGGGGGGCCTACAATGAGCAGTTCTTC; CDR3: CAWSGGAYNEQFF
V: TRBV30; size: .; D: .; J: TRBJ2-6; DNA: TGTGCCTGGAACTCTGGGGCCAACGTCCTGACTTTC; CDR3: CAWNSGANVLTF
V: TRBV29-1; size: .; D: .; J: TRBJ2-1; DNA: TGCAGCGTTGAACGTTGGGGCCGTTACAATGAGCAGTTCTTC; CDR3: CSVERWGRYNEQFF
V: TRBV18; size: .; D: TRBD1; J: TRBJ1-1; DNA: TGTGCCAGCTCACCACCCGGACAGGGATTCACTGAAGCTTTCTTT; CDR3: CASSPPGQGFTEAFF
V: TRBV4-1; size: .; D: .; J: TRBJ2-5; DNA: TGCGCCAGCAGCCAACCTTCCTGGACCTCCCCGGGGCAGACCCAGTACTTC; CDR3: CASSQPSWTSPGQTQYF
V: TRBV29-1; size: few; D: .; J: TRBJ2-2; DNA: TGCAGCGTACCCGACCGAAAGAACACCGGGGAGCTGTTTTTT; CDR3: CSVPDRKNTGELFF
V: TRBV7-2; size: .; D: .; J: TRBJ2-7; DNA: TGTGCCAGCAGCTTACTTCGGGGCTACGAGCAGTACTTC; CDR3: CASSLLRGYEQYF
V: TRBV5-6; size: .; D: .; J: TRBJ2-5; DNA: TGTGCCAGCAGCTTGGGTCGCGCTCGGGAGACCCAGTACTTC; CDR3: CASSLGRARETQYF
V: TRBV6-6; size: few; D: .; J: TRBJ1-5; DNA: TGTGCCAGCAGGATACGAAAACACAATCAGCCCCAGCATTTT; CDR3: CASRIRKHNQPQHF
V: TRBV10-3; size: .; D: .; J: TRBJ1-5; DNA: TGTGCCATCAGTGAGGAGGCTAGCAATCAGCCCCAGCATTTT; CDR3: CAISEEASNQPQHF
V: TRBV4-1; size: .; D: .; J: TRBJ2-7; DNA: TGCGCCAGCAGCCAAGCAGGACAGAGCTACGAGCAGTACTTC; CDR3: CASSQAGQSYEQYF
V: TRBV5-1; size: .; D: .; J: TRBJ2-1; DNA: TGCGCCAGCAGCCAGGAGTATGAGCAGTTCTTC; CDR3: CASSQEYEQFF
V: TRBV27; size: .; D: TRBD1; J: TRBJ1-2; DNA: TGTGCCAGCAGTCGAGACAGGGGCTATGGCTACACCTTC; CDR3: CASSRDRGYGYTF
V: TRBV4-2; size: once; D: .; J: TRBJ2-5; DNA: TGTGCCAGCAGCCCCGGGCGGGCGGGGGAGACCCAGTACTTC; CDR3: CASSPGRAGETQYF
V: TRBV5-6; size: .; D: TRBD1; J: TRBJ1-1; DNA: TGTGCCAGCAGCTTGGGTGACAGGGACAACACTGAAGCTTTCTTT; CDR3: CASSLGDRDNTEAFF
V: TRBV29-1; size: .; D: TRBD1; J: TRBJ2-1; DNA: TGCAGCGTTGTAACAGGGGGGAACAATGAGCAGTTCTTC; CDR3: CSVVTGGNNEQFF
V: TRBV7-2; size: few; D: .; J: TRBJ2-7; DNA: TGTGCCAGCAGCGCTCAGGGCTACGAGCAGTACTTC; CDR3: CASSAQGYEQYF
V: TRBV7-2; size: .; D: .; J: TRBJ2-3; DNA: TGTGCCAGCAGCTCTCCCCCAGGGGATACGCAGTATTTT; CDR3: CASSSPPGDTQYF
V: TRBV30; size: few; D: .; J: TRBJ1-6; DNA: TGTGCCTGGAGTGTAGCAGGGGTGAGTTCACCCCTCCACTTT; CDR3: CAWSVAGVSSPLHF
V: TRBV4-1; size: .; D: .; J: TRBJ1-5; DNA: TGCGCCAGCAGCCAAGGGGCTGGGGACCAGGGCAAGCCCCAGCATTTT; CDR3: CASSQGAGDQGKPQHF
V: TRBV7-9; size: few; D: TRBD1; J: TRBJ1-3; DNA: TGTGCCAGCAGACAACAGGGGGCCGGAAACACCATATATTTT; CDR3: CASRQQGAGNTIYF
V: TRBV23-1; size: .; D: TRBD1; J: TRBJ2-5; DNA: TGCGCCAGCTCCCCCCACCCCCTCAGGGGGCTTGTCGAAGAGACCCAGTACTTC; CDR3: CASSPHPLRGLVEETQYF
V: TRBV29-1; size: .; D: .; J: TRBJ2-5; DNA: TGCAGCGTTGGTCGTAGGGCCGAGACCCAGTACTTC; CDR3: CSVGRRAETQYF
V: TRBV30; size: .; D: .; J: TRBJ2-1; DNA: TGTGCCTGGAGTGCTTTTGATGAGCAGTTCTTC; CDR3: CAWSAFDEQFF
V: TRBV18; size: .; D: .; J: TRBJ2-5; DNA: TGTGCCAGCTCACCAATAGCCCAAGAGACCCAGTACTTC; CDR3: CASSPIAQETQYF
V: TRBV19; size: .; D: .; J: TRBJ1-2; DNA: TGTGCCAGTAGTAAAGGACTGGGCTACACCTTC; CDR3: CASSKGLGYTF
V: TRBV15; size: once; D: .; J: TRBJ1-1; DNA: TGTGCCACCAGCAGAGGCTTAAGTCCGGGGCGGTCAGGTGAAGCTTTCTTT; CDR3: CATSRGLSPGRSGEAFF
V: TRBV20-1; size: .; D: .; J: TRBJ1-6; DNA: TGCAGTGCTGCGGGGGATCGACTCCACTTT; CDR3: CSAAGDRLHF
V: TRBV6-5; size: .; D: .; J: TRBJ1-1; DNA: TGTGCCAGCAGCTACGATACGACACCAAACACTGAAGCTTTCTTT; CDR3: CASSYDTTPNTEAFF